This is a list of T cell receptor beta chains from one sample in a study of T cell clones after liver transplantation. Profiling relied on immunoSEQ multiplex PCR, and the TCRdb table lists in-frame clones only, not all of them. The sample contains tens of thousands of clones, under 95% of which appear only once. This sample comprised CD4+ T cells from blood, obtained before liver transplant. These receptors were obtained from a human donor who received a liver transplant. Each CDR3 is given with its conserved first and last residue. The order of the fields is J gene, V gene, CDR3 protein.

TRBJ2-5,TRBV27,CASRGSFRQETQYF
TRBJ2-4,TRBV27,CASSSSGTSGNIQYF
TRBJ1-1,TRBV19,CASSKTGGWGEAFF
TRBJ2-1,TRBV28,CASSRPGTSGNEQFF
TRBJ1-2,TRBV11-3,CASSEDRTNYGYTF
TRBJ2-1,TRBV7-8,CASSLGPTSGRSYNEQFF
TRBJ1-2,TRBV15,CATSAEDRRDYGYTF
TRBJ2-7,TRBV5-1,CASSQQARAHEQYF
TRBJ2-1,TRBV4-2,CASSREIGHEQFF
TRBJ2-1,TRBV20-1,CSAGTEEQFF
TRBJ1-2,TRBV6-5,CASRRGDGYTF
TRBJ2-1,TRBV2,CASSRDSYNEQFF
TRBJ1-3,TRBV5-1,CASSPLGAPSGNTIYF
TRBJ1-2,TRBV28,CASSPRSLPYTF
TRBJ2-2,TRBV7-9,CASSSPGLRGTGELFF
TRBJ1-3,TRBV9,CASSVGLEGGNTIYF
TRBJ2-3,TRBV9,CASSARSSTDTQYF
TRBJ2-5,TRBV2,CASSEGDRGAETQYF
TRBJ2-3,TRBV5-1,CASSQRSTDTQYF
TRBJ2-3,TRBV5-1,CASSPGLAGSTDTQYF
TRBJ2-1,TRBV18,CASSPNNEQFF
TRBJ2-1,TRBV5-1,CASSPTGTISYNEQFF
TRBJ1-5,TRBV11-1,CASSLAGNQPQHF
TRBJ2-1,TRBV25-1,CASKGGATYNEQFF
TRBJ1-1,TRBV15,CATSRDRPGKVTEAFF
TRBJ2-1,TRBV5-1,CASSAGGLAGAEQFF
TRBJ2-1,TRBV6-6,CASSQGGNEQFF
TRBJ2-2,TRBV29-1,CSVATDTNTGELFF
TRBJ2-7,TRBV5-1,CASSLMQGSYEQYF
TRBJ1-1,TRBV5-1,CASSLDGRPNTEAFF
TRBJ1-4,TRBV19,CASTSGNINEKLFF